The 32 T cell receptor beta chains listed next were all sequenced from one sample in a study of CD8 T cells in Susac syndrome. An input of 0.5 to 1 ug of RNA was subjected to reverse transcription using random hexamers. TCRdb fed the immunoSEQ multiplex PCR reads into MiXCR, producing one record per CDR3 protein. The sample holds under 150,000 distinct CDR3 sequences; 95% are singletons and the top ten take about 0.15%. The sample was CD4+ T cells from PBMCs. These receptors were obtained from a human donor with Susac syndrome.

The chain links TRBV20-1 to TRBJ2-3; 8 nucleotides line up with TRBD2. J was trimmed by 0 bases and V by 6 bases; bases with no gene match: 8. The CDR3 has 15 residues. Germline CDR1 is DFQATT and CDR2 is SNEGSKA (reference sequence). This CDR3 is CSAGISGISTDTQYF. The CDR3, as DNA: TGCAGTGCGGGCATTAGCGGGATAAGCACAGATACGCAGTATTTT.

The rearrangement links TRBV14 to TRBJ1-2; D gene ambiguous. Trimming removed 0 bases from V and 6 bases from J, with 14 bases in between. Germline V lookup: CDR1 SGHDN, CDR2 FVKESK. The CDR3 spans 15 residues. CDR3 nucleotide sequence: TGTGCCAGCAGCCAAGATCATGGGAGTTGGGATGGCTACACCTTC. This sequence encodes CASSQDHGSWDGYTF.

This clonotype showed up just once. The chain has TRBV10-3 and TRBJ2-7, with a weak D call TRBD1 (5 bases). The germline gives CDR1 ENHRY, CDR2 SYGVKD. The V gene lost 7 bases and the J gene lost 4 bases, with 23 bases spanning the gap. This CDR3 contains 16 residues. The DNA of the CDR3 is TGTGCCATCAAGGGGCCCGGACCCCAGAAGGGTTACGAGCAGTACTTC. Its protein product is CAIKGPGPQKGYEQYF.

The chain combines TRBV27 with TRBJ2-7; no reliable D call. V lost 2 bases and J lost 3, with 11 bases in between. CDR1 is MNHEY, CDR2 SMNVEV, per germline (reference sequence). There are 14 residues in the CDR3. CDR3 protein: CASSLQIGNYEQYF. CDR3 DNA sequence: TGTGCCAGCAGTTTACAGATAGGGAACTACGAGCAGTACTTC.

The V call is TRBV20-1, the J call TRBJ2-7; no firm D call. Germline CDR1 and CDR2: DFQATT and SNEGSKA (reference sequence). The V and J ends lost 6 bases and 3 bases respectively, with 12 bases between them. The length of the CDR3 is 12 residues. CDR3 amino acids: CSATRKIYEQYF. The DNA of the CDR3 is TGCAGTGCCACGCGAAAGATCTACGAGCAGTACTTC.

The rearrangement uses TRBV5-1 and TRBJ2-3; D not resolved. Trimming stripped 5 bases from V and 2 bases from J, with 6 bases between. Germline values: CDR1 SGHRS, CDR2 YFSETQ. The CDR3 consists of 12 residues. The DNA for the CDR3 is TGCGCCAGCAGTGCGGTCACAGATACGCAGTATTTT. Translated: CASSAVTDTQYF. Combining the CDR3 with reference TRBV5-1 and TRBJ2-3 gives the whole variable domain KAGVTQTPRYLIKTRGQQVTLSCSPISGHRSVSWYQQTPGQGLQFLFEYFSETQRNKGNFPGRFSGRQFSNSRSEMNVSTLELGDSALYLCASSAVTDTQYFGPGTRLTVL.

The V and J genes are TRBV7-3 and TRBJ2-1; 8 bases are a match to TRBD2. There are 15 residues in the CDR3. The V and J ends lost 2 bases and 10 bases, in that order; junction bases with no gene match: 10. In germline, CDR1 is SGHTA, CDR2 FQGTGA. CDR3 bases: TGTGCCAGCAGCTTAGGGGCGGGGGGAGTCGGAGAGCAGTTCTTC. Its protein product is CASSLGAGGVGEQFF.

The rearrangement uses TRBV4-2 and TRBJ2-3; 10 bases are shared with TRBD2. Germline V gene sequence: CDR1 LGHNA, CDR2 YNFKEQ. The CDR3 is 15 residues long. The J segment lost 6 bases and the V segment lost 0 bases, leaving 3 bases of the junction unmatched. CDR3 nucleotides: TGTGCCAGCAGCCAAGAAGTAGCGGGGGGTGATACGCAGTATTTT. It codes for CASSQEVAGGDTQYF.

V usage is TRBV5-6 and J usage is TRBJ1-1; weak D call: TRBD1 (5 bases). The V end lost 4 bases, the J end lost 7 bases, and 14 bases lay between the germline ends. Per germline, CDR1 SGHDT and CDR2 YYEEEE. This CDR3 comprises 13 residues. The CDR3 nucleotides are TGTGCCAGCAGCCCCGGTGGGGCAGGTGAAGCTTTCTTT. Translated, it gives CASSPGGAGEAFF.

This chain links TRBV6-2 or TRBV6-3 with TRBJ2-5; TRBD1 matches at 7 bases. Germline V gene sequence: CDR1 MNHEY, CDR2 SVGEGT. The CDR3 loop spans 15 amino acids. Losses at the gene ends were 5 bases for V and 5 bases for J; bases not matched to a gene: 11. In DNA, the CDR3 is TGTGCCAGCAGTGCAGGGGGTGGACAGGTGGAGACCCAGTACTTC. It codes for CASSAGGGQVETQYF.

The rearrangement links TRBV20-1 to TRBJ2-3; D ambiguous. CDR1 is DFQATT and CDR2 is SNEGSKA in the germline V gene (reference sequence). This CDR3 has 13 residues. V was trimmed by 3 bases and J by 0 bases, leaving 7 bases between them. For the CDR3, the DNA is TGCAGTGCTAGGGCCCCAAGCACAGATACGCAGTATTTT. Encoded protein: CSARAPSTDTQYF.

The chain employs TRBV7-8 and TRBJ2-2; 9 nucleotides agree with TRBD2. The CDR3 runs to 15 residues. Per germline, CDR1 SGHVS and CDR2 FQNEAQ. V gave up 4 bases and J gave up 7 bases; unmatched junction bases: 7. DNA for the CDR3: TGTGCCAGCAGCTCCCTAGCGGGGACTAGCGGGGAGCTGTTTTTT. Translation gives CASSSLAGTSGELFF.

The V and J genes are TRBV9 and TRBJ1-2; no definite D call. Germline V gives CDR1 SGDLS, CDR2 YYNGEE. The CDR3 spans 16 residues. V was pared by 0 bases and J by 1 base, with 13 bases between. The CDR3 bases are TGTGCCAGCAGCGTAGAGGCGTCCACAGTTAACTATGGCTACACCTTC. Its translation is CASSVEASTVNYGYTF.

The chain recombines TRBV7-8 with TRBJ1-4; no clear D. The CDR3 covers 18 residues. Between the trimmed V and J ends, which lost 0 bases and 1 base, there was a span of 15 bases. Per the germline V gene, CDR1 is SGHVS and CDR2 is FQNEAQ. CDR3 in DNA: TGTGCCAGCAGCTTAGCCCGCACCCTCTGGGGAACTAATGAAAAACTGTTTTTT. Translated: CASSLARTLWGTNEKLFF.

The chain couples TRBV7-3 to TRBJ2-1, with 9 bases lining up with TRBD1. The CDR3 consists of 13 residues. V shed 4 bases and J 9 bases; nucleotides not matched to a gene: 4. The V gene's germline CDR1 is SGHTA and CDR2 FQGTGA. CDR3 nucleotides: TGTGCCAGCAGCTGGGACAGGGAGGGTGAGCAGTTCTTC. Amino acid sequence: CASSWDREGEQFF.

This chain uses TRBV3-1 with TRBJ2-1; 10 positions agree with TRBD1. There are 16 residues in the CDR3. Germline CDR1 and CDR2: LGHDT and YNNKEL (reference sequence). After removal of 4 bases from V and 8 bases from J, the junction contained 11 bases not matched to a gene. The CDR3 is CASSLYLGQGDHEQFF. In nucleotides, the CDR3 is TGTGCCAGCAGCCTTTACCTTGGACAGGGGGATCATGAGCAGTTCTTC.

This chain links TRBV10-3 with TRBJ2-1; maybe TRBD1 (6 bases). V gave up 7 bases and J gave up 8 bases, with 18 bases separating them. Germline assignment: CDR1 ENHRY and CDR2 SYGVKD. This CDR3 comprises 14 residues. CDR3 DNA sequence: TGTGCCATCACAGACAGGTTGGAGGTCGATGAGCAGTTCTTC. It specifies CAITDRLEVDEQFF.

This clonotype was seen once. The CDR3 sequence is CASSQDPPGPFF. In DNA form, the CDR3 reads TGTGCCAGCAGTCAGGACCCACCAGGTCCGTTCTTC. J is TRBJ2-1 and V is TRBV6-6; D uncertain. There are 12 residues in the CDR3. Trimming took off 5 bases at V and 15 bases at J, with 17 bases between the two ends. Germline V gene lookup returns CDR1 MNHNY and CDR2 SVGAGI (reference sequence).

V and J are TRBV9 and TRBJ2-7; D is possibly TRBD1 (5 bases). Trimming took 0 bases from V and 5 from J, leaving 12 bases between them. Per germline, CDR1 SGDLS and CDR2 YYNGEE. This CDR3 region has 14 residues. The CDR3 region is CASSVGTRVDEQYF. CDR3 nucleotide sequence: TGTGCCAGCAGCGTAGGTACCAGGGTCGACGAGCAGTACTTC. Full variable domain (rest looked up from reference TRBV9 and TRBJ2-7): DSGVTQTPKHLITATGQRVTLRCSPRSGDLSVYWYQQSLDQGLQFLIQYYNGEERAKGNILERFSAQQFPDLHSELNLSSLELGDSALYFCASSVGTRVDEQYFGPGTRLTVT.

The rearrangement joins TRBV15 to TRBJ1-6; possibly TRBD1 for D (5 bases). CDR3 length: 17 residues. Germline V gene data show CDR1 as LNHNV and CDR2 as YYDKDF (reference sequence). V was trimmed by 5 bases and J by 1 base, leaving 15 bases between them. The CDR3 coding sequence is TGTGCCACCAGCTGGCGGGACGACGGGTCCTATAATTCACCCCTCCACTTT. The encoded protein is CATSWRDDGSYNSPLHF.

The CDR3 DNA reads as TGCAGCGTACGGACAGGGTTGAATGAAGCTTTCTTT. Translated: CSVRTGLNEAFF. This chain uses TRBV29-1 with TRBJ1-1; 8 bases align to TRBD1. The CDR3 is made up of 12 amino acids. With 6 bases clipped from V and 7 bases from J, the junction kept 7 bases outside the gene matches. Germline V gene sequence: CDR1 SQVTM, CDR2 ANQGSEA.

This chain joins TRBV9 and TRBJ2-1, with TRBD1 matching over 9 bases. Germline assignment: CDR1 SGDLS and CDR2 YYNGEE. V shed 0 bases, J shed 0 bases, and the junction held 10 bases outside the gene matches. This CDR3 is built from 19 residues. The CDR3 coding sequence is TGTGCCAGCAGCGTAGGTGGGGGGGACAGGGCTAGCTCCTACAATGAGCAGTTCTTC. As protein: CASSVGGGDRASSYNEQFF.

V usage is TRBV15 and J usage is TRBJ1-3; 10 nucleotides line up with TRBD1. Germline V gene data show CDR1 as LNHNV and CDR2 as YYDKDF (reference sequence). There are 15 residues in the CDR3. V shed 5 bases, J shed 0 bases, and the junction held 1 base outside the gene matches. For the CDR3, the DNA is TGTGCCACCAGCCGGACAGGGGGCTCTGGAAACACCATATATTTT. It specifies CATSRTGGSGNTIYF.

V gene TRBV21-1 combines with J gene TRBJ1-2; TRBD1 was called by the table and not checked on the DNA. TRBV21-1 is classified as a pseudogene. This CDR3 region has 14 residues. The CDR3: CASSGSQGNYGYTF. The CDR3 DNA is TGTGCCAGCAGCGGATCACAGGGAAACTATGGCTACACCTTC.

This chain connects TRBV24-1 to TRBJ2-3; 7 bases map to TRBD2. From germline, CDR1 is KGHDR and CDR2 SFDVKD. The CDR3 is made up of 14 amino acids. Trimming removed 4 bases from V and 4 bases from J; junction bases left unmatched: 4. The CDR3 nucleotides read TGTGCCACCAGTGACCCGGCGGGGGCAGATACGCAGTATTTT. The encoded protein is CATSDPAGADTQYF.

This chain joins TRBV20-1 and TRBJ1-3, with D uncertain. The CDR3 extends over 13 amino acids. CDR1 DFQATT and CDR2 SNEGSKA come from the germline V gene (reference sequence). The V gene lost 2 bases and the J gene lost 3 bases, with 8 bases spanning the gap. CDR3 sequence reads: CSARLGGGNTIYF. The CDR3 DNA is TGCAGTGCTAGATTGGGAGGTGGAAACACCATATATTTT.

This clonotype was seen just once. The rearrangement uses TRBV30 and TRBJ2-3; TRBD2 agrees at 14 bases. Unmatched junction bases numbered 8, after V lost 3 bases and J lost 6 bases. Germline values: CDR1 GTSNPN, CDR2 SVGIG (reference sequence). The CDR3 consists of 16 residues. This chain's CDR3 is CAWRAPGLAGEDTQYF. The DNA for the CDR3 is TGTGCCTGGAGAGCACCGGGACTAGCGGGAGAGGATACGCAGTATTTT.

J is TRBJ2-3 and V is TRBV29-1; D not certain. Trimming pared 3 bases from V and 1 base from J, leaving 5 bases between. Germline V gene sequence: CDR1 SQVTM, CDR2 ANQGSEA. The CDR3 has 12 amino acids. CDR3 nucleotides: TGCAGCGTTGAGTACGGCACAGATACGCAGTATTTT. It specifies CSVEYGTDTQYF.

The J gene is TRBJ2-5, the V gene TRBV15; D possibly uses TRBD1 or TRBD2 (6 bases each). V was trimmed by 6 bases and J by 2 bases, leaving 16 bases between them. Germline CDR1 LNHNV, CDR2 YYDKDF (reference sequence). The CDR3 spans 15 residues. The CDR3 region has the DNA TGTGCCACCAGTAAACAGGGTGGGGGGCAAGAGACCCAGTACTTC. Protein sequence: CATSKQGGGQETQYF.

The rearrangement links TRBV19 to TRBJ2-2; 8 bases map to TRBD2. This CDR3 has 15 amino acids. Germline CDR1 and CDR2: LNHDA and SQIVND (reference sequence). The junction had 8 bases not matched to a gene; V was cut back by 7 bases and J by 4 bases. CDR3 DNA: TGTGCCAGTACCCGGGGGGGGCCGGGCACCGGGGAGCTGTTTTTT. This sequence encodes CASTRGGPGTGELFF.

The chain carries TRBV5-1 and TRBJ2-2; D gene unclear. CDR1 and CDR2 (germline): SGHRS, YFSETQ. The V gene lost 0 bases and the J gene lost 6 bases, with 6 bases spanning the gap. This CDR3 contains 13 residues. The CDR3 sequence is CASSLEGPGELFF. The CDR3 DNA sequence: TGCGCCAGCAGCTTGGAAGGCCCCGGGGAGCTGTTTTTT. Variable domain in full (rest from reference TRBV5-1 and TRBJ2-2): KAGVTQTPRYLIKTRGQQVTLSCSPISGHRSVSWYQQTPGQGLQFLFEYFSETQRNKGNFPGRFSGRQFSNSRSEMNVSTLELGDSALYLCASSLEGPGELFFGEGSRLTVL.

This chain joins TRBV20-1 and TRBJ2-4, with 7 positions matching TRBD1. This CDR3 is 14 amino acids long. Germline values: CDR1 DFQATT, CDR2 SNEGSKA (reference sequence). With 6 bases clipped from V and 3 bases from J, the junction kept 8 bases outside the gene matches. The CDR3 loop reads CSAWNRGVKNIQYF. For the CDR3, the DNA is TGCAGTGCCTGGAACAGGGGTGTCAAAAACATTCAGTACTTC.